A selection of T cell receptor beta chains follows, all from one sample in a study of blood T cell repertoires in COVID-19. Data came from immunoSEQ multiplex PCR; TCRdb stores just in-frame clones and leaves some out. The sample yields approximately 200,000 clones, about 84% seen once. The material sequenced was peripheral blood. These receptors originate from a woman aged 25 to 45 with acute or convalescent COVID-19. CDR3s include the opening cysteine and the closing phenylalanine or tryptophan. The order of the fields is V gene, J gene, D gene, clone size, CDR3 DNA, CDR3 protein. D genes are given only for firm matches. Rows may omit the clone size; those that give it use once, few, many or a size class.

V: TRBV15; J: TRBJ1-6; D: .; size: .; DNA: TGTGCCACCAGCAGAGATCCCCTCCGGGGCAGGGGATCACCCCTCCACTTT; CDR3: CATSRDPLRGRGSPLHF
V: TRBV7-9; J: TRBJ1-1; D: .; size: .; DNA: TGTGCCAGCAGCTCGGCCCCAGGAATAATTTTCACTGAAGCTTTCTTT; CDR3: CASSSAPGIIFTEAFF
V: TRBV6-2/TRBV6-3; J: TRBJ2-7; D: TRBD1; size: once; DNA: TGTGCCAGCAGTATCCTGGGACAGGGGCGAGGGGAGCAGTACTTC; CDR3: CASSILGQGRGEQYF
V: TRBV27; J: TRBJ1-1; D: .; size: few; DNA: TGTGCCAGCAAACGAGGAACGAACACTGAAGCTTTCTTT; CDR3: CASKRGTNTEAFF
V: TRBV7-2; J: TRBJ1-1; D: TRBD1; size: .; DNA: TGTGCCAGCAGCCGGGACAGGAGGACTGAAGCTTTCTTT; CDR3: CASSRDRRTEAFF
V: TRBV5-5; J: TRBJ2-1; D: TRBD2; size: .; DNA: TGTGCCAGCAGCTTATACGCGGGAGTAGGGGCCAATGAGCAGTTCTTC; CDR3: CASSLYAGVGANEQFF
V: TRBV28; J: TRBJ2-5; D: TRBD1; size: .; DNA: TGTGCCAGCAGTTCTGGGACAGCCAGACAAGAGACCCAGTACTTC; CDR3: CASSSGTARQETQYF
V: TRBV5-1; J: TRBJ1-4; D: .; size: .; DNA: TGCGCCAGCAGCTTGGGGGGGCTGACTAATGAAAAACTGTTTTTT; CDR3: CASSLGGLTNEKLFF
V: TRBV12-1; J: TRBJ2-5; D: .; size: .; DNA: TGTGCCAGCAGCTTGGACAGCCTTATAGAGACCCAGTACTTC; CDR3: CASSLDSLIETQYF
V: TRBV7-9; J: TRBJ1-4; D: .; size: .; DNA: TGTGCCAGCAGCCTAGGAGCGGCTGTCCCCAAAAATGAAAAACTGTTTTTT; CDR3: CASSLGAAVPKNEKLFF
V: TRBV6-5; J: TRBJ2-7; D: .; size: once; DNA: TGTGCCAGCAGGGTTAGGGGAGGTGGAGAGCAGTACTTC; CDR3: CASRVRGGGEQYF
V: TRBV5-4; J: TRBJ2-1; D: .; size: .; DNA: TGTGCCAGCAGCCCCGGACTCTACAATGAGCAGTTCTTC; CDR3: CASSPGLYNEQFF
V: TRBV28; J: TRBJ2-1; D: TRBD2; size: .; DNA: TGTGCCAGCAGTTTCCCGGGACTAGTGAGTTCCAATGAGCAGTTCTTC; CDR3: CASSFPGLVSSNEQFF
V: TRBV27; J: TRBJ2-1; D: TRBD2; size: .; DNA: TGTGCCAGCAGTTCCCTTACTAGCGGTGTGTACAATGAGCAGTTCTTC; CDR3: CASSSLTSGVYNEQFF
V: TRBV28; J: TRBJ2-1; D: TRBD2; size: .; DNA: TGTGCCAGCAGTTTATTCGGGACTAGTCGGGCCAATGAGCAGTTCTTC; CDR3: CASSLFGTSRANEQFF
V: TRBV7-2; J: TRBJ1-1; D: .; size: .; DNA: TGTGCCAGCAGTCCCAACCCGGGAGCCGAAGCTTTCTTT; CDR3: CASSPNPGAEAFF
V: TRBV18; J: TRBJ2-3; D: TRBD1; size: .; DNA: TGTGCCAGCTCATCGCTGACAGGGTCAGATACGCAGTATTTT; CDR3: CASSSLTGSDTQYF
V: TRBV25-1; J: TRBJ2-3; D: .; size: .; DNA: TGTGCCAGCAGTGAATGGCAGGGAACAGATACGCAGTATTTT; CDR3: CASSEWQGTDTQYF
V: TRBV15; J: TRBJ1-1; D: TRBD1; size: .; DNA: TGTGCCACCAGCCGAGCCGGGACAGGGTTAGGTGAAGCTTTCTTT; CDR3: CATSRAGTGLGEAFF
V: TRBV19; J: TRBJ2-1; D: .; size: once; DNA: TGTGCCAGTAGACAAACAGGGACGGGCGGCAATGAGCAGTTCTTC; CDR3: CASRQTGTGGNEQFF
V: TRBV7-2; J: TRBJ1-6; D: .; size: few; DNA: TGTGCCAGCAGCTCTAGTTCCAGGGCCCAAGGGGCCCTCCACTTT; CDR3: CASSSSSRAQGALHF
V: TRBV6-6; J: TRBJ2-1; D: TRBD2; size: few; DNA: TGTGCCAGCACCCACCGCGGGGGGGCGAACGACAATGAGCAGTTCTTC; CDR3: CASTHRGGANDNEQFF
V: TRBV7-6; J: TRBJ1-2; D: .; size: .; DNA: TGTGCCAGCAGCTTAGCGCCCACAGGGAACTATGGCTACACCTTC; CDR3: CASSLAPTGNYGYTF
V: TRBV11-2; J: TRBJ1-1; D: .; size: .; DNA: TGTGCCAGCAGCTTAGATAAGACAAGCACTGAAGCTTTCTTT; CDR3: CASSLDKTSTEAFF
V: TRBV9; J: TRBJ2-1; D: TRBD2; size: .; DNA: TGTGCCAGCAGCGTAGAAGTACTAGCGGGAGGGGGCTCTGAAGAGTTCTTC; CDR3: CASSVEVLAGGGSEEFF
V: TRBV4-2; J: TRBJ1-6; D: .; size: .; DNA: TGTGCCAGCAGCCAAGATCAGGCCTCCAGCGGTTCACCCCTCCACTTT; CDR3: CASSQDQASSGSPLHF
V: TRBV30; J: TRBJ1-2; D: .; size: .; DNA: TGTGCCTGGAGTTTTCCCCTGACAGGACGTAACTATGGCTACACCTTC; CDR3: CAWSFPLTGRNYGYTF
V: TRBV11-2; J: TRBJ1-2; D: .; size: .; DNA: TGTGCCAGCAGCTATCATAAAGGGAGCGTCTATGGCTACACCTTC; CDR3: CASSYHKGSVYGYTF
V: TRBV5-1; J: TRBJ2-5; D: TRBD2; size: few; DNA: TGCGCCAGCAGCTTGGCCAAGGCTAGCGGGAGTGGCGAGACCCAGTACTTC; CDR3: CASSLAKASGSGETQYF
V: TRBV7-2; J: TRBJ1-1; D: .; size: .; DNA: TGTGCCAGCAGCTTAGGAACAGGGTACACTGAAGCTTTCTTT; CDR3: CASSLGTGYTEAFF
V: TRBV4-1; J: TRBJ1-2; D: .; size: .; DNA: TGCGCCAGCTCCGATGGGGGGGCTCGGGACTATGGCTACACCTTC; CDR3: CASSDGGARDYGYTF
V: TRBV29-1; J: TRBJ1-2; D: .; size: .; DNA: TGCAGCGTCCCCCAGGTGGATAACTATGGCTACACCTTC; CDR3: CSVPQVDNYGYTF
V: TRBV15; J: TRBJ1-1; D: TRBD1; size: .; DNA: TGTGCCACAAACATTGGGACAGGGAGGTCCACTGAAGCTTTCTTT; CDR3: CATNIGTGRSTEAFF
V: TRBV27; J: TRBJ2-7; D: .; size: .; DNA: TGTGCCAGCAGTTCGTGGACTACAATCTACGAGCAGTACTTC; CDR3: CASSSWTTIYEQYF
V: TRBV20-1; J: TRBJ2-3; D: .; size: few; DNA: TGCAGTGTTGATGGCCCAGATACGCAGTATTTT; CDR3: CSVDGPDTQYF
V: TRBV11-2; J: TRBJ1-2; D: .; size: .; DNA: TGTGCCAGCAGCCCAGACCCGCGGGGCTACACCTTC; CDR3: CASSPDPRGYTF
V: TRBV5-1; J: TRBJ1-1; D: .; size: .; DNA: TGCGCCAGCAGCTTGGATCAGGACATGAACACTGAAGCTTTCTTT; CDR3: CASSLDQDMNTEAFF
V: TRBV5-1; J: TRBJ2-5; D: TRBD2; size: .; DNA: TGCGCCAGCAGCCGGACTAGCGGGGGAGCAGAGACCCAGTACTTC; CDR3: CASSRTSGGAETQYF
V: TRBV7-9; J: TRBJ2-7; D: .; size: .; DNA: TGTGCCAGCAGCCACAACCCTTACGAGCAGTACTTC; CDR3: CASSHNPYEQYF
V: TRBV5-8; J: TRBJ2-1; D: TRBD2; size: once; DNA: TGTGCCAGTCAGCGGGAGGGTCCTCGGGAGCAGTTCTTC; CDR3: CASQREGPREQFF
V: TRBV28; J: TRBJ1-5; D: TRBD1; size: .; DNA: TGTGCCAGCAGTACCAGACAGGGGAGTAATCAGCCCCAGCATTTT; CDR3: CASSTRQGSNQPQHF
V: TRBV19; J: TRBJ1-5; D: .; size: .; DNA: TGTGCCAGTAGTATAACATATAGCAATCAGCCCCAGCATTTT; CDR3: CASSITYSNQPQHF
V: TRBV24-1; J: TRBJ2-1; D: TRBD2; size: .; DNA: TGTGCCACCAGTCCGGGACTAGCGGTTGGAGAGCAGTTCTTC; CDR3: CATSPGLAVGEQFF
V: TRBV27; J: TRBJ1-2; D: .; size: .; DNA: TGTGCCAGCAGTCAGGGGCCGATTGGGGTGGGTGGCTACACCTTC; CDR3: CASSQGPIGVGGYTF
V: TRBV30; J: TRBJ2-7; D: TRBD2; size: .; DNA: TGTGCCTGGGCCGGGGGGGCCTACGAGCAGTACTTC; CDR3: CAWAGGAYEQYF
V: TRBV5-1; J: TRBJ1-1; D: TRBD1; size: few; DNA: TGCGCCAGCAGCTTGGCCCGGACAGGAATAGGGGAAGCTTTCTTT; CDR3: CASSLARTGIGEAFF
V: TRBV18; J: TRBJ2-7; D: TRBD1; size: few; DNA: TGTGCCAGCTCAAGGGGACAGACCTCCTACGAGCAGTACTTC; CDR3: CASSRGQTSYEQYF
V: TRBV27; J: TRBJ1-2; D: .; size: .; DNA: TGTGCCAGCAGTTTGAGGGAAAACTATGGCTACACCTTC; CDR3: CASSLRENYGYTF
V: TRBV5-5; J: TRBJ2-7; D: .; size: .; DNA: TGTGCCAGCAGCCCAAGCACCCTACTAGCAGCCGAGCAGTACTTC; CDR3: CASSPSTLLAAEQYF
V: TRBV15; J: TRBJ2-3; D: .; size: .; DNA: TGTGCCACCAGCCCCCCCCGCGGAGATACGCAGTATTTT; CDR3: CATSPPRGDTQYF
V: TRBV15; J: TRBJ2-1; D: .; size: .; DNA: TGTGCCACCAGCAGAGATGGCGCGGTTTCCTACAATGAGCAGTTCTTC; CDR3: CATSRDGAVSYNEQFF
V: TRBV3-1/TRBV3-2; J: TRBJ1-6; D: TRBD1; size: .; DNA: TGTGCCAGCGGGACAGCGAATTCACCCCTCCACTTT; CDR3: CASGTANSPLHF
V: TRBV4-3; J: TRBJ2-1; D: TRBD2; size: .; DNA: TGCGCCAGCAGCCAAGATAGCGGGAGCCCTCGACGGTTCTTC; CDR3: CASSQDSGSPRRFF
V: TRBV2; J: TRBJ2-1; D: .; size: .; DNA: TGTGCCAGCAGTGATAACAGATACAATGAGCAGTTCTTC; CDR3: CASSDNRYNEQFF
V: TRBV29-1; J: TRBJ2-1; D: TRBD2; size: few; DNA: TGCAGCGTCGACGGAAGCGGGGGGTCCTACAATGAGCAGTTCTTC; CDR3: CSVDGSGGSYNEQFF
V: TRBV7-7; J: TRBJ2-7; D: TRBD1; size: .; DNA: TGTGCCAGCAGCCCTTCGGGACAGCGCTCCTACGAGCAGTACTTC; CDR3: CASSPSGQRSYEQYF
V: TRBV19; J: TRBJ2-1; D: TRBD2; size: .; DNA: TGTGCCAGTAGTCGTCGACTAGCGGGGGGGGCGTCGTTCTTC; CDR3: CASSRRLAGGASFF
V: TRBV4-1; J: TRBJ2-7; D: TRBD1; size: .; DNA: TGCGCCAGCAGCCAAGGGGACAGGGTAGGATACTACGAGCAGTACTTC; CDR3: CASSQGDRVGYYEQYF
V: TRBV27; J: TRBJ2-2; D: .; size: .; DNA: TGTGCCAGCAGTCCTCTCCGGACCGGGGAGCTGTTTTTT; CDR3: CASSPLRTGELFF
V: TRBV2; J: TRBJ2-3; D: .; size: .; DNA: TGTGCCAGCAGTATCGGCATTGCGGGGACAGATACGCAGTATTTT; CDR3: CASSIGIAGTDTQYF